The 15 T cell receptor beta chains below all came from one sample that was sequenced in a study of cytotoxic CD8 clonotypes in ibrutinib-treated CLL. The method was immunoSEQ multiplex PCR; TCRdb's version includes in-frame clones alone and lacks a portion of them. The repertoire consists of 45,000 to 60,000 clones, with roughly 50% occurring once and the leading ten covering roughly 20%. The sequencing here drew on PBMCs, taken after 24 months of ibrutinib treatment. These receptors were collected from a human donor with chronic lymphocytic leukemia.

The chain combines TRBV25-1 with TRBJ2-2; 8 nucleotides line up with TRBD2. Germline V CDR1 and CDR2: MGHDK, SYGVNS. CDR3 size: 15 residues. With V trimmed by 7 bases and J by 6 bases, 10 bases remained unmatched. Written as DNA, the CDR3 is TGTGCCAGCACCCACCGCGCGGGGGGATCCGGGGAGCTGTTTTTT. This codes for CASTHRAGGSGELFF.

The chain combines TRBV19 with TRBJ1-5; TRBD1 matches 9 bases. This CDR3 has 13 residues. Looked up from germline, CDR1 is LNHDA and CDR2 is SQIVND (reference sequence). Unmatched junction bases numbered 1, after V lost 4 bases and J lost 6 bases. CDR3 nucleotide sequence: TGTGCCAGTAGTAGGGACAGGGCTCAGCCCCAGCATTTT. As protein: CASSRDRAQPQHF.

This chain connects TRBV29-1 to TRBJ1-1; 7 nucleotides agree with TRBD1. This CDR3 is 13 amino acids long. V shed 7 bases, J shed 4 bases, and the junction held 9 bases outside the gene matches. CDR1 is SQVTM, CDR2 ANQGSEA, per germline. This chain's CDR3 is CSGQGLASTEAFF. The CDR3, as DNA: TGCAGCGGACAGGGCCTAGCGAGCACTGAAGCTTTCTTT.

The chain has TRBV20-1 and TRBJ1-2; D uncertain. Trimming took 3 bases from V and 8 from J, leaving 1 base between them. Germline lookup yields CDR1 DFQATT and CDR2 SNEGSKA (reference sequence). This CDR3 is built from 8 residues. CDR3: CSARGYTF. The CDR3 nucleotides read TGCAGTGCTAGGGGCTACACCTTC.

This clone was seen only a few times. The DNA for the CDR3 is TGTGCCAGCAGCTTGGCAGTTGTCTCCGGGGCCAACGTCCTGACTTTC. This encodes CASSLAVVSGANVLTF. The chain is built from TRBV5-5 and TRBJ2-6; D not resolved. Germline V gives CDR1 SGHKS, CDR2 YYEKEE (reference sequence). Trimming removed 0 bases at V and 4 bases at J, with 11 bases between. The CDR3 runs to 16 residues.

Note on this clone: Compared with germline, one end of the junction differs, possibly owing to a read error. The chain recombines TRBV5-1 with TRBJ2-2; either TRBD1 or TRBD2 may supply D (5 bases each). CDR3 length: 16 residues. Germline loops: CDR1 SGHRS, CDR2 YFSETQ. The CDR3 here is CASLITAGANTAELFF. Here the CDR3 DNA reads TGCGCCAGCCTAATTACAGCCGGGGCGAACACCGCGGAGCTGTTTTTT.

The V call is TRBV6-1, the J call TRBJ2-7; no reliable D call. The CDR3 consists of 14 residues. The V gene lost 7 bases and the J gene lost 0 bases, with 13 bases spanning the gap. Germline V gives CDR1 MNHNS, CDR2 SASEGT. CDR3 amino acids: CASKVGLSSYEQYV. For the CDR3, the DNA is TGTGCCAGCAAAGTAGGCCTTAGCTCCTACGAGCAGTACGTC.

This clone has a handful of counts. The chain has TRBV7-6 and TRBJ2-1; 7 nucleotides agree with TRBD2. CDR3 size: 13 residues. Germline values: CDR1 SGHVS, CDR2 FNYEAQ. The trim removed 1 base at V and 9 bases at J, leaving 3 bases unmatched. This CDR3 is CASSLGGEGEQFF. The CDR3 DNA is TGTGCCAGCAGCTTAGGGGGGGAGGGTGAGCAGTTCTTC.

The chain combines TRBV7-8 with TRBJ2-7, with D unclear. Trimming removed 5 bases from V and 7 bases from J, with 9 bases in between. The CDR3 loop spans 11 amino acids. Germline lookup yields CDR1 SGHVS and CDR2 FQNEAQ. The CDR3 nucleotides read TGTGCCAGCAGCATGGGGTTTGAGCAGTACGTC. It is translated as CASSMGFEQYV.

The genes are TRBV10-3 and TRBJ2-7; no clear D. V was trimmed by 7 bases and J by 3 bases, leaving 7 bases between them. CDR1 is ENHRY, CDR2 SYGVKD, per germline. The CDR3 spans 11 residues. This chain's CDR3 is CAIKQSYEQYV. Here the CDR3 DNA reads TGTGCCATCAAACAGAGCTACGAGCAGTACGTC.

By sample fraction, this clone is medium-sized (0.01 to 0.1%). The CDR3 protein is CASSRDRVQRNQPQHF. The CDR3 nucleotides are TGTGCCAGTAGCCGGGACAGGGTTCAGCGTAATCAGCCCCAGCATTTT. The chain has TRBV19 and TRBJ1-5; 9 nucleotides line up with TRBD1. The germline V gene has CDR1 LNHDA and CDR2 SQIVND (reference sequence). After removal of 6 bases from V and 4 bases from J, the junction contained 10 bases not matched to a gene. CDR3 length equals 16 residues.

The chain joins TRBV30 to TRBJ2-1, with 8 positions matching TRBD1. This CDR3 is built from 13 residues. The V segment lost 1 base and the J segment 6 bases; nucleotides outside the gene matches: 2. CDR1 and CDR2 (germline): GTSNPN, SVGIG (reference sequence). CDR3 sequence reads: CAWSAQGGNEQFF. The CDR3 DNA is TGTGCCTGGAGTGCACAGGGGGGCAATGAGCAGTTCTTC.

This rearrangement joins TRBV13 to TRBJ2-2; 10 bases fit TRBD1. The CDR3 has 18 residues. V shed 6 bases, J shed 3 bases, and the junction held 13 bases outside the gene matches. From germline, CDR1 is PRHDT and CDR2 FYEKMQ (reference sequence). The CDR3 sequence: CASSSYPGTGVYTGELFF. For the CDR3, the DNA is TGTGCCAGCAGTTCTTATCCCGGGACAGGGGTATACACCGGGGAGCTGTTTTTT.

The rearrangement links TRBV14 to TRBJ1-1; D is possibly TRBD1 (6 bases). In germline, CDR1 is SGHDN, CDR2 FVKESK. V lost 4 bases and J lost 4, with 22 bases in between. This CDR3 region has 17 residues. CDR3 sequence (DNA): TGTGCCAGCAGCCCACTAACCGGGACAACTTCCTCCACTGAAGCTTTCTTT. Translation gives CASSPLTGTTSSTEAFF.

The CDR3 sequence is CASSEVNPGVSEAFF. Written as DNA, the CDR3 is TGTGCCAGCAGTGAAGTTAACCCAGGGGTAAGTGAAGCTTTCTTT. The chain joins TRBV6-1 to TRBJ1-1, with TRBD1 as a possible D gene (6 bases). Trimming cost V 1 base and J 7 bases, with 16 bases left between them. CDR1 is MNHNS and CDR2 is SASEGT in the germline V gene. CDR3 length: 15 amino acids.